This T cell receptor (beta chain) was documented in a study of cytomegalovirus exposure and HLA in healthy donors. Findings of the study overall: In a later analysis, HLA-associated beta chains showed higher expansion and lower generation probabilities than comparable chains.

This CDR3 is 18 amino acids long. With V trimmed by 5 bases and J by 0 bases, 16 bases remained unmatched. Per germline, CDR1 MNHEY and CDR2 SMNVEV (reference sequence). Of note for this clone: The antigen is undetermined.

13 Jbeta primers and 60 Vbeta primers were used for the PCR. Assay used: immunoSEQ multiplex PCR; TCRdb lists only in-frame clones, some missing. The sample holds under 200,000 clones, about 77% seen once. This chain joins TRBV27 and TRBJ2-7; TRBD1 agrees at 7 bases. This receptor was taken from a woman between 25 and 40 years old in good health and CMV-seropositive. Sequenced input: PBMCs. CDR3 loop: CASSPLPLTQGSSYEQYF. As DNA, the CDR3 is TGTGCCAGCAGTCCTTTACCCTTAACACAGGGGAGCTCCTACGAGCAGTACTTC.